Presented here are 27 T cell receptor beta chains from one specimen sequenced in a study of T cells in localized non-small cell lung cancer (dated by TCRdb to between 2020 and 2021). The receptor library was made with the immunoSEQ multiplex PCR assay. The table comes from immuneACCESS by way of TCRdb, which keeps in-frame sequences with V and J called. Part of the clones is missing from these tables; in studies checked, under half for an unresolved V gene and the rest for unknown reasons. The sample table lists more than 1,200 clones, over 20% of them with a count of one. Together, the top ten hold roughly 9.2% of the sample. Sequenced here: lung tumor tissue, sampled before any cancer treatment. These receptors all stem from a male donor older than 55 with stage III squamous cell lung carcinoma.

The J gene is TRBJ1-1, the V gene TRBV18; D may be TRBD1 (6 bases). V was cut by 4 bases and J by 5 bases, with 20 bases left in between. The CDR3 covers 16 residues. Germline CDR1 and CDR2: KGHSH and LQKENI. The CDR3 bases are TGTGCCAGCTCACAACTACCAACCGGGAGGGGGACTGAAGCTTTCTTT. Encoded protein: CASSQLPTGRGTEAFF.

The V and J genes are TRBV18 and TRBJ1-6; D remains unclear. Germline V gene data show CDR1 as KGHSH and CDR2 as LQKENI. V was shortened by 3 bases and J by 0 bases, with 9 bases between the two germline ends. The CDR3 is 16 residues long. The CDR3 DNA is TGTGCCAGCTCACCGAACTTGAGCTCCTATAATTCACCCCTCCACTTT. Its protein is CASSPNLSSYNSPLHF.

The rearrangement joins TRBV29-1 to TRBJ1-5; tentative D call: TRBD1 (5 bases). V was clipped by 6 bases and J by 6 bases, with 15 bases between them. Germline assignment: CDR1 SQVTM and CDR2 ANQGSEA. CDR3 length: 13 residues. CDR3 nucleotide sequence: TGCAGCGTCCTTACAGGTGTTGGTCAGCCCCAGCATTTT. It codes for CSVLTGVGQPQHF.

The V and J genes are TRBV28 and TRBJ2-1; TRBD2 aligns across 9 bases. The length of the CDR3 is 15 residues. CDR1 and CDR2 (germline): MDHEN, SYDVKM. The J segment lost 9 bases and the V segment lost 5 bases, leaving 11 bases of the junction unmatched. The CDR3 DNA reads TGTGCCAGCAGTACGCCGGGACTAGCCTCTGGTGAGCAGTTCTTC. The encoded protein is CASSTPGLASGEQFF.

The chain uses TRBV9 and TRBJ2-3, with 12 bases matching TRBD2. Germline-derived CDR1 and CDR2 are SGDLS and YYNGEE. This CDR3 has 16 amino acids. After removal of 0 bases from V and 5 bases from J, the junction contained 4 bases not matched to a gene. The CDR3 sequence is CASSVVPSGREDTQYF. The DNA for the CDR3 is TGTGCCAGCAGCGTAGTCCCTAGCGGGAGGGAAGATACGCAGTATTTT.

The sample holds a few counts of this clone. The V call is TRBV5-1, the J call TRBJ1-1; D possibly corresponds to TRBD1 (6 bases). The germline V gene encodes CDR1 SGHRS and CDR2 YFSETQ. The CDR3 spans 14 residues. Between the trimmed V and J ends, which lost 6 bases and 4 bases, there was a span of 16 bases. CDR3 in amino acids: CASNNRAWGTEAFF. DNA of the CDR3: TGCGCCAGCAACAACAGGGCTTGGGGCACTGAAGCTTTCTTT.

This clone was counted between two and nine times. CDR3 loop: CASSGHAFSGNTIYF. The DNA for the CDR3 is TGTGCCAGCAGCGGACACGCATTCTCTGGAAACACCATATATTTT. The V call is TRBV28, the J call TRBJ1-3; D might be TRBD1 (5 bases). The CDR3 covers 15 residues. Per the germline V gene, CDR1 is MDHEN and CDR2 is SYDVKM. V was pared by 6 bases and J by 0 bases, with 12 bases between.

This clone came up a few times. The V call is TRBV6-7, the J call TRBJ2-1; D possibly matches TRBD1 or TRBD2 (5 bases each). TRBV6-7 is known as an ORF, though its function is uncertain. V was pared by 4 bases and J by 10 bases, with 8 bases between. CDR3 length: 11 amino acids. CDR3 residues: CASSWGMEQFF. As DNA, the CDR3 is TGTGCCAGCAGTTGGGGGATGGAGCAGTTCTTC.

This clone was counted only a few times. CDR3: CASSPNSGGLYEQYF. The CDR3 nucleotides read TGTGCCAGCAGTCCCAATAGCGGGGGCCTCTACGAGCAGTACTTC. J is TRBJ2-7 and V is TRBV11-1, with TRBD2 matching 9 bases. V dropped 6 bases and J dropped 3; count of bases not matched to a gene: 9. Germline assignment: CDR1 SGHAT and CDR2 FQDESV (reference sequence). This CDR3 comprises 15 residues.

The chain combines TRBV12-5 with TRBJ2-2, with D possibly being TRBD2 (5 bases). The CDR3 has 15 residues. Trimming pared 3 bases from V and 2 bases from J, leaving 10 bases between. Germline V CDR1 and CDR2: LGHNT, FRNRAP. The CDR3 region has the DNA TGTGCTAGTGGTTTCGGGGTGTCAAACACCGGGGAGCTGTTTTTT. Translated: CASGFGVSNTGELFF.

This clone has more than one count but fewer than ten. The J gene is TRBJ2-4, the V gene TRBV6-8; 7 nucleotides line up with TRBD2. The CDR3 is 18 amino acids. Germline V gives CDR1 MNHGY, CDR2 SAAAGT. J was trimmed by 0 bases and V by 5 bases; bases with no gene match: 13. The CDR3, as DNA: TGTGCCAGCAGTGCTCAGCGGGGATCCGGCTTAGCCAAAAACATTCAGTACTTC. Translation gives CASSAQRGSGLAKNIQYF.

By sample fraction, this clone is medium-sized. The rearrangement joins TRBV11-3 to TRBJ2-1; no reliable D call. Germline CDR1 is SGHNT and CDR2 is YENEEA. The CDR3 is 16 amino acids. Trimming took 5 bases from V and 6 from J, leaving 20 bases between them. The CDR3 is CASSETPGFKANEQFF. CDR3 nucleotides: TGTGCCAGCAGCGAAACTCCGGGTTTTAAGGCCAATGAGCAGTTCTTC.

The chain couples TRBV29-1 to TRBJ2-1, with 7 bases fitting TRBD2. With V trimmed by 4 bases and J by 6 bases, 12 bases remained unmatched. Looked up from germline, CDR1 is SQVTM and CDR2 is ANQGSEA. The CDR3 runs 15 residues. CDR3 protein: CSVGGTSVFGNEQFF. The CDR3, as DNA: TGCAGCGTTGGAGGAACTAGCGTATTTGGCAATGAGCAGTTCTTC.

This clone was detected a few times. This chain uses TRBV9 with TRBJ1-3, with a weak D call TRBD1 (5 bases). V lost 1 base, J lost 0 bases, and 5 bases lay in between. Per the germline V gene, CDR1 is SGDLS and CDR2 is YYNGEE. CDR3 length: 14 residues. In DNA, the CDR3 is TGTGCCAGCAGCGTAACAGGCTCTGGAAACACCATATATTTT. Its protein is CASSVTGSGNTIYF.

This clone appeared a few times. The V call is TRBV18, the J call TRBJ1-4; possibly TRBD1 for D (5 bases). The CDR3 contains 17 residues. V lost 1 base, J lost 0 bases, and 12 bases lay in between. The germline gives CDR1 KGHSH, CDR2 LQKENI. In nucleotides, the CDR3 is TGTGCCAGCTCACCACGACAGCAGCTTGCAACTAATGAAAAACTGTTTTTT. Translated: CASSPRQQLATNEKLFF.

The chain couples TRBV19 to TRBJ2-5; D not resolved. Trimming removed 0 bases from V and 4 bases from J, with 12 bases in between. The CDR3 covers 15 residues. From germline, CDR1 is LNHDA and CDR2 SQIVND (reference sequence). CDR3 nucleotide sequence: TGTGCCAGTAGTATAGATTCGAATAGGAGAGAGACCCAGTACTTC. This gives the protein CASSIDSNRRETQYF.

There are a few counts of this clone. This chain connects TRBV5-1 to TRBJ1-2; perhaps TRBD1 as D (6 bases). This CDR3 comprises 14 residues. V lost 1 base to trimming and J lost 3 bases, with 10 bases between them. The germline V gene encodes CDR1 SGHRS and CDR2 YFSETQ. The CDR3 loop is CASSLTPGDYGYTF. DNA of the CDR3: TGCGCCAGCAGCTTGACTCCAGGGGACTATGGCTACACCTTC.

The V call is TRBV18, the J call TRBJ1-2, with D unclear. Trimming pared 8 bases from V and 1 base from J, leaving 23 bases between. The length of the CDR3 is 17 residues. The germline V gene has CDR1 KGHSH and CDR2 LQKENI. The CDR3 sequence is CASPYVWGLGLNYGYTF. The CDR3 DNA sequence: TGTGCCAGCCCATACGTATGGGGTCTCGGACTTAACTATGGCTACACCTTC. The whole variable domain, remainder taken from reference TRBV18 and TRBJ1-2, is NAGVMQNPRHLVRRRGQEARLRCSPMKGHSHVYWYRQLPEEGLKFMVYLQKENIIDESGMPKERFSAEFPKEGPSILRIQQVVRGDSAAYFCASPYVWGLGLNYGYTFGSGTRLTVV.

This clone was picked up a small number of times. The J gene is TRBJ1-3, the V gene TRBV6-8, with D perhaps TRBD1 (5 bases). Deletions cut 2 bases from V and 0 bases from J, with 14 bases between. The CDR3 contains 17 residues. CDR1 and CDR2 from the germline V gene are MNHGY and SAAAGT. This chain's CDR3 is CASSYVLTADSGNTIYF. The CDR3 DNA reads TGTGCCAGCAGTTACGTGCTGACAGCAGACTCTGGAAACACCATATATTTT.

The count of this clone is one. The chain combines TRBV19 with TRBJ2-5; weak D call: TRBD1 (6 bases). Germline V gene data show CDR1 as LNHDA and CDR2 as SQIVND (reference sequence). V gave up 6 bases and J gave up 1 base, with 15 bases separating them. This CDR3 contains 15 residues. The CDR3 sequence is CASRRKQGFQETQYF. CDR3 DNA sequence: TGTGCCAGTAGACGAAAACAGGGATTCCAAGAGACCCAGTACTTC.

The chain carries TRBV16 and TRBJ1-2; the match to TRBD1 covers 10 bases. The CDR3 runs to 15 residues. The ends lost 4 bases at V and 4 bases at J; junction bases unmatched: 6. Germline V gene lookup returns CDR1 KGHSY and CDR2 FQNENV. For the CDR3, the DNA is TGTGCCAGCAGCCCCGGACAGGGGGTGGGCTATGGCTACACCTTC. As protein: CASSPGQGVGYGYTF.

The CDR3 nucleotides read TGTGCCAGCAGCCCCCCCTATGGCATCTTTTCTGAAGCTTTCTTT. The encoded protein is CASSPPYGIFSEAFF. The rearrangement links TRBV14 to TRBJ1-1; no clear D. Trimming took off 4 bases at V and 6 bases at J, with 18 bases between the two ends. This CDR3 has 15 residues. Germline V CDR1 and CDR2: SGHDN, FVKESK.

CDR3 sequence (DNA): TGTGCCAGCAGCTCCGACAGGGTCCATGGCTACACCTTC. It translates to CASSSDRVHGYTF. V is TRBV9 and J is TRBJ1-2; 7 bases are shared with TRBD1. The ends lost 4 bases at V and 6 bases at J; junction bases unmatched: 6. CDR1 is SGDLS and CDR2 is YYNGEE in the germline V gene. The CDR3 has 13 residues.

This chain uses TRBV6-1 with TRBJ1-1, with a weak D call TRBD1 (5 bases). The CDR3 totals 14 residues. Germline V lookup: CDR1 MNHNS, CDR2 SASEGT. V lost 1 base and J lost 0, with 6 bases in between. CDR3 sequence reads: CASSEGGVNTEAFF. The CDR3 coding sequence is TGTGCCAGCAGTGAAGGGGGGGTGAACACTGAAGCTTTCTTT.

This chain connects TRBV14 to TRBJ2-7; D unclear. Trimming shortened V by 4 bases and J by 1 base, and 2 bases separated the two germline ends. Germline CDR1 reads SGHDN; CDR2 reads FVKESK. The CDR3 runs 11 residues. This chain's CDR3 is CASSLSYEQYF. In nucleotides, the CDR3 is TGTGCCAGCAGCCTTTCCTACGAGCAGTACTTC.

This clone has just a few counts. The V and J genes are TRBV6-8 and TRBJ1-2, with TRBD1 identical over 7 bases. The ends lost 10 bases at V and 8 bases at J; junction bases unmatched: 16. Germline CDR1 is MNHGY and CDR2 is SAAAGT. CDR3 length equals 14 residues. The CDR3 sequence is CAIRDVAGGEGYTF. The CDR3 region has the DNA TGTGCCATCAGAGACGTAGCAGGGGGAGAGGGCTACACCTTC.

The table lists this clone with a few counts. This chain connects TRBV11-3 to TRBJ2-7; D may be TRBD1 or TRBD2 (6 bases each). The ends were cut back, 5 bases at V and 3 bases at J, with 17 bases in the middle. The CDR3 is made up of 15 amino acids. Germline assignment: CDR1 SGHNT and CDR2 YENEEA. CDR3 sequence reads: CASSQASGANYEQYF. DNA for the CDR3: TGTGCCAGCAGCCAAGCATCGGGGGCCAACTACGAGCAGTACTTC.